One T cell receptor (beta chain) is described in this entry. This CDR3 region has 13 residues. Germline CDR1 reads LNHDA; CDR2 reads SQIVND (reference sequence). The V and J ends lost 11 bases and 11 bases respectively, with 22 bases between them. This entry belongs to a study of OX40 agonist ivuxolimab in advanced cancers. TCRdb keeps only in-frame clones here, not all; method: immunoSEQ multiplex PCR. Found here are 90,000 to 95,000 clones, around 80% of them singletons; the top ten hold around 1.1%. The source of this sequence is an adult with an advanced solid tumor such as melanoma, head and neck, liver or kidney cancer. This rearrangement joins TRBV19 to TRBJ1-5; TRBD1 is a possible D gene (6 bases). Sample: CD4+ or CD8+ T cells sorted from blood, taken in a trial of the OX40 agonist ivuxolimab. The CDR3 spells CAGGGTLTGAQHF. The CDR3 nucleotides are TGTGCCGGAGGGGGGACGCTGACCGGGGCCCAGCATTTT.